This TCR beta chain was identified during a study of blood T cells in healthy people across ages. This clonotype was recorded a few times. What it binds is unknown. General study findings and limits: Investigators viewed diversity estimates from one million T cells as underestimates, the study reported.

The CDR3 runs to 13 residues. From germline, CDR1 is MNHNS and CDR2 SASEGT. V was shortened by 3 bases and J by 3 bases, with 9 bases between the two germline ends. A second PCR, run for about 6 to 12 cycles, used a sample-barcoded 5' primer plus a J-beta primer mix. With 12 random nucleotides, a template-switch adaptor tagged each individual cDNA molecule. TCRdb reanalysed the 5' RACE reads using MiXCR and keeps one entry per CDR3 protein. The data hold some 760,000 distinct CDR3 sequences, with roughly 25% observed a single time. The sample was also linked to a second study, of T cells of mothers and their children. That paper states: A few healthy Caucasian mothers, along with their six children, were the donors.

The source is a boy aged 5 to 17 in good health. The sequencing input was blood. This chain links TRBV6-1 with TRBJ2-7; no clear D. CDR3 region: CASSEVSNYEQYF. The CDR3 DNA reads as TGTGCCAGCAGTGAGGTCAGTAACTACGAGCAGTACTTC.